A few counts support the clone carrying this T cell receptor (beta chain). The target antigen is unknown. From RNA transcripts, TCR beta CDR3 regions were amplified. With the HTBI primer set, the TCR CDR3 went through a first round of RT-PCR. TCRdb independently ran MiXCR on the multiplex PCR reads; one entry per CDR3 protein. The data hold hundreds of thousands of distinct CDR3 sequences, with around 42% observed a single time. The data were taken from a study of T cells in Graves' hyperthyroidism and ophthalmopathy. Study results and limitations: The blood repertoire included most of the expanded thyroid clonotypes above 0.001.

This TCR was sampled from a woman between 18 and 29 years old with Graves' hyperthyroidism. Sequencing input: peripheral blood or thyroid tissue (not recorded which).

The CDR3: CATSGSASGSKETQYF. CDR3 coding DNA: TGTGCCACCAGTGGTTCAGCTAGCGGGAGTAAAGAGACCCAGTACTTC. This rearrangement joins TRBV24-1 to TRBJ2-5; 10 bases are shared with TRBD2. CDR1 is KGHDR and CDR2 is SFDVKD in the germline V gene. V lost 5 bases, J lost 3 bases, and 8 bases stayed unmatched. The CDR3 contains 16 residues.